The 19 T cell receptor beta chains below all came from one sample that was sequenced in a study of T cell responses to AZD1222 COVID-19 vaccine. Profiled with immunoSEQ multiplex PCR; TCRdb holds only in-frame clones, not every one. The sample consists of 42,000 or so clones, 88% of them appearing once. The input for sequencing was peripheral blood, taken 28 days after the second dose of the MenACWY control vaccine. These receptors were collected from an adult who received the MenACWY meningococcal vaccine as a control.

V usage is TRBV11-3 and J usage is TRBJ2-2; tentatively, D is TRBD1 (5 bases). Germline V gene sequence: CDR1 SGHNT, CDR2 YENEEA. V shed 4 bases and J shed 7 bases, with 19 bases lying between them. The CDR3 covers 16 residues. CDR3 DNA: TGTGCCAGCAGCTCATGGGCAGGGTGGGGTAACGGGGAGCTGTTTTTT. Translation gives CASSSWAGWGNGELFF. The full variable domain, its missing parts supplied by reference TRBV11-3 and TRBJ2-2, is EAGVVQSPRYKIIEKKQPVAFWCNPISGHNTLYWYLQNLGQGPELLIRYENEEAVDDSQLPKDRFSAERLKGVDSTLKIQPAELGDSAVYLCASSSWAGWGNGELFFGEGSRLTVL.

V and J are TRBV10-2 and TRBJ1-2; D may be TRBD1 (5 bases). The CDR3 runs to 15 residues. With 0 bases removed from V and 3 bases from J, the gap between germline ends came to 11 bases. From germline, CDR1 is WSHSY and CDR2 SAAADI. For the CDR3, the DNA is TGCGCCAGCAGTGAGTCGAAAGACAGTGACTATGGCTACACCTTC. It is translated as CASSESKDSDYGYTF.

V gene TRBV28 combines with J gene TRBJ1-6; 11 bases map to TRBD1. Trimming removed 2 bases from V and 0 bases from J; junction bases left unmatched: 3. The CDR3 is 18 residues long. The V gene's germline CDR1 is MDHEN and CDR2 SYDVKM. CDR3 nucleotides: TGTGCCAGCAGTTTACCGGGGACAGGGGGCTCCTATAATTCACCCCTCCACTTT. Translated, it gives CASSLPGTGGSYNSPLHF.

The chain carries TRBV27 and TRBJ2-7, with 8 positions matching TRBD2. Trimming cost V 5 bases and J 8 bases; bases outside gene matches: 17. CDR3 length: 16 amino acids. Germline V CDR1 and CDR2: MNHEY, SMNVEV (reference sequence). CDR3 region: CASSLLRAGARRKQYF. In nucleotides, the CDR3 is TGTGCCAGCAGTCTCCTCCGAGCGGGGGCCCGGAGGAAGCAGTACTTC.

This sequence joins TRBV28 and TRBJ1-2; 7 bases align to TRBD1. V was pared by 5 bases and J by 8 bases, with 2 bases of the junction left unmatched. The CDR3 totals 11 residues. Germline V gives CDR1 MDHEN, CDR2 SYDVKM. DNA of the CDR3: TGTGCCAGCAGTGACAGGGCAGGCTACACCTTC. Translation gives CASSDRAGYTF.

CDR3 loop: CSVGLLVPTGFGTDTQYF. DNA of the CDR3: TGCAGCGTTGGCCTTCTTGTACCAACAGGATTTGGCACAGATACGCAGTATTTT. The rearrangement links TRBV29-1 to TRBJ2-3, with a tentative D call TRBD1 (5 bases). The CDR3 has 18 residues. The ends were cut back, 4 bases at V and 1 base at J, with 24 bases in the middle. Germline CDR1 reads SQVTM; CDR2 reads ANQGSEA.

The count of this clone is one. This rearrangement joins TRBV11-3 to TRBJ2-2, with D possibly being TRBD1 or TRBD2 (5 bases each). The V gene's germline CDR1 is SGHNT and CDR2 YENEEA. V was trimmed by 3 bases and J by 7 bases, leaving 15 bases between them. The CDR3 has 15 residues. CDR3 sequence: CASSLRGAPGGELFF. Written as DNA, the CDR3 is TGTGCCAGCAGCTTGAGAGGGGCCCCCGGCGGGGAGCTGTTTTTT.

The chain recombines TRBV19 with TRBJ1-6; the D gene is possibly TRBD1 (6 bases). The CDR3 is 16 residues long. Germline V lookup: CDR1 LNHDA, CDR2 SQIVND (reference sequence). The ends were cut back, 5 bases at V and 0 bases at J, with 11 bases in the middle. The DNA of the CDR3 is TGTGCCAGTAGTGCCGACAGGAGCTCCTATAATTCACCCCTCCACTTT. It codes for CASSADRSSYNSPLHF. The whole variable domain, remainder taken from reference TRBV19 and TRBJ1-6, is DGGITQSPKYLFRKEGQNVTLSCEQNLNHDAMYWYRQDPGQGLRLIYYSQIVNDFQKGDIAEGYSVSREKKESFPLTVTSAQKNPTAFYLCASSADRSSYNSPLHFGNGTRLTVT.

The chain joins TRBV7-7 to TRBJ2-7, with TRBD1 matching over 7 bases. The CDR3 contains 15 residues. Germline trimming cut 1 base from V and 4 bases from J; bases unmatched to any gene: 7. Germline CDR1 SSHAT, CDR2 FNYEAQ (reference sequence). The CDR3 sequence: CASSLGPGGQYEQYF. Here the CDR3 DNA reads TGTGCCAGCAGCTTAGGTCCAGGGGGTCAATACGAGCAGTACTTC.

The gene calls are TRBV6-1 and TRBJ1-2; 10 bases are a match to TRBD1. This CDR3 is built from 17 residues. Germline-derived CDR1 and CDR2 are MNHNS and SASEGT. V lost 4 bases and J lost 0; bases outside the gene matches: 8. The CDR3 nucleotides are TGTGCCAGCAGTGCCGGGACAGGGGCCCTAGCTAACTATGGCTACACCTTC. Its protein product is CASSAGTGALANYGYTF.

The V and J genes are TRBV27 and TRBJ2-7, with 7 positions matching TRBD2. Trimming removed 7 bases from V and 3 bases from J; junction bases left unmatched: 12. The CDR3 sequence is 15 residues long. The germline V gene encodes CDR1 MNHEY and CDR2 SMNVEV (reference sequence). Written as DNA, the CDR3 is TGTGCCAGCAAGGGAGGGTGGGACGGTCTCTACGAGCAGTACTTC. Its translation is CASKGGWDGLYEQYF.

The chain carries TRBV6-6 and TRBJ1-5; D possibly corresponds to TRBD1 (6 bases). CDR1 is MNHNY and CDR2 is SVGAGI in the germline V gene (reference sequence). This CDR3 is built from 16 residues. Trimming left V 4 bases short and J 0 bases short, with 13 bases between. CDR3 bases: TGTGCCAGCAGTTCAGACAGGCGACCTAGCAATCAGCCCCAGCATTTT. Amino acids: CASSSDRRPSNQPQHF.

This rearrangement joins TRBV28 to TRBJ1-5; D may be TRBD1 (5 bases). This CDR3 spans 15 amino acids. Germline assignment: CDR1 MDHEN and CDR2 SYDVKM. Trimming shortened V by 5 bases and J by 7 bases, and 18 bases separated the two germline ends. This CDR3 is CASSTRGGMGQPQHF. CDR3 in DNA: TGTGCCAGCAGTACCCGGGGGGGAATGGGGCAGCCCCAGCATTTT.

The J gene is TRBJ2-5, the V gene TRBV28; tentatively, D is TRBD1 (5 bases). Germline CDR1 MDHEN, CDR2 SYDVKM. The CDR3 extends over 14 amino acids. Trimming stripped 6 bases from V and 4 bases from J, with 15 bases between. CDR3: CASSIVQVPETQYF. CDR3 DNA: TGTGCCAGCAGCATAGTACAGGTTCCAGAGACCCAGTACTTC. The full variable domain, rest sourced from reference TRBV28 and TRBJ2-5, is DVKVTQSSRYLVKRTGEKVFLECVQDMDHENMFWYRQDPGLGLRLIYFSYDVKMKEKGDIPEGYSVSREKKERFSLILESASTNQTSMYLCASSIVQVPETQYFGPGTRLLVL.

J is TRBJ2-7 and V is TRBV6-1, with a tentative D call TRBD1 (5 bases). The ends were cut back, 3 bases at V and 0 bases at J, with 12 bases in the middle. Germline V gene sequence: CDR1 MNHNS, CDR2 SASEGT. The CDR3 loop spans 15 amino acids. The CDR3 nucleotides are TGTGCCAGCAGTGAGGTAGGAGACAGCTCCTACGAGCAGTACTTC. Translating gives CASSEVGDSSYEQYF.

The V and J genes are TRBV29-1 and TRBJ2-7; 8 positions match TRBD1. The V and J ends lost 4 bases and 4 bases, in that order; junction bases with no gene match: 6. Germline V gene lookup returns CDR1 SQVTM and CDR2 ANQGSEA. The CDR3 has 13 residues. The CDR3 loop reads CSVGWGQDYEQYF. In DNA, the CDR3 is TGCAGCGTTGGATGGGGACAGGATTACGAGCAGTACTTC.

The rearrangement joins TRBV19 to TRBJ2-1, with 10 positions matching TRBD2. The CDR3 spans 17 residues. V lost 3 bases, J lost 8 bases, and 13 bases stayed unmatched. Germline CDR1 reads LNHDA; CDR2 reads SQIVND (reference sequence). The CDR3 reads CASSIRFSSGSKDEQFF. CDR3 DNA sequence: TGTGCCAGTAGTATTCGGTTTTCTAGCGGGAGTAAGGATGAGCAGTTCTTC.

The J gene is TRBJ2-2, the V gene TRBV11-2; D remains unclear. The CDR3 totals 15 residues. The V end was cut by 1 base, the J end by 1 base, with 7 bases between. Germline assignment: CDR1 SGHAT and CDR2 FQNNGV. CDR3 amino acids: CASSLALVNTGELFF. CDR3 DNA sequence: TGTGCCAGCAGCTTAGCATTAGTGAACACCGGGGAGCTGTTTTTT.

The chain carries TRBV28 and TRBJ2-7; D is perhaps TRBD1 (5 bases). This CDR3 has 17 amino acids. V lost 2 bases and J lost 3, with 20 bases in between. In germline, CDR1 is MDHEN, CDR2 SYDVKM. CDR3 nucleotide sequence: TGTGCCAGCAGTTTAGAACTGTACACAGGTCTGGACTACGAGCAGTACTTC. It is translated as CASSLELYTGLDYEQYF.